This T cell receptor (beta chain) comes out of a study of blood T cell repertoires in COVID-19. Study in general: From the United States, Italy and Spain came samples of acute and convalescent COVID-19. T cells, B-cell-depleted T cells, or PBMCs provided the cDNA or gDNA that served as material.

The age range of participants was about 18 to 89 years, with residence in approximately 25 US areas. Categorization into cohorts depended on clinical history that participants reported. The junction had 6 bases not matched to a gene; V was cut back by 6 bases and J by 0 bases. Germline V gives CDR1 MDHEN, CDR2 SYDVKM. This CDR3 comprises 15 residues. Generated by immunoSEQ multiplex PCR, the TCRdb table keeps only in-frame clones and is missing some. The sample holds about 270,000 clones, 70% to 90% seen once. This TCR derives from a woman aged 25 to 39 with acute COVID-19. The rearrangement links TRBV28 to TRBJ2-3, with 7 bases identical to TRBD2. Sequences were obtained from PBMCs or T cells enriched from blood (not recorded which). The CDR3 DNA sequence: TGTGCCAGCAGAGATCTAGCGGCTAGCACAGATACGCAGTATTTT. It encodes CASRDLAASTDTQYF.